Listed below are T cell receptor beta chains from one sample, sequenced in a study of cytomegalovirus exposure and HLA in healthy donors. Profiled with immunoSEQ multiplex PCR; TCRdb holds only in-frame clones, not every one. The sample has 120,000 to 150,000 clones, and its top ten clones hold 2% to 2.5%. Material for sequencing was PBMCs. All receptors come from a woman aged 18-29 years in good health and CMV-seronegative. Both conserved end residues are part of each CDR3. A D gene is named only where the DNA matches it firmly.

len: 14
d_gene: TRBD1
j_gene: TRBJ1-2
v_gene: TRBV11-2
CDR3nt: TGTGCCAGCAGCTTATTAGGACAGGGTGAAGGCTACACCTTC
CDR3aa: CASSLLGQGEGYTF

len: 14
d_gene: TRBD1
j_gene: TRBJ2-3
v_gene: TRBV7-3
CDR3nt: TGTGCCAGCAGCCCCGGACAGGGTGGGGATACGCAGTATTTT
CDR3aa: CASSPGQGGDTQYF

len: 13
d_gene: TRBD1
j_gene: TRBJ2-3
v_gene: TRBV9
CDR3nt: TGTGCTACGTCAGGGGGCTACACAGATACGCAGTATTTT
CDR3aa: CATSGGYTDTQYF

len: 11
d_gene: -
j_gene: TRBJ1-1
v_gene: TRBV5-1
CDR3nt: TGCGCCAGCAGACTGGACACTGAAGCTTTCTTT
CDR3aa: CASRLDTEAFF

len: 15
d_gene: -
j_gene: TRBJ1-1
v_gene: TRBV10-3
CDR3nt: TGTGCCATCAGTGAGTCGCGGGGGAAAGTTTCTGAAGCTTTCTTT
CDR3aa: CAISESRGKVSEAFF

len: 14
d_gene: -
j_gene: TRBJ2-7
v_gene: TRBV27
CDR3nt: TGTGCCAGCAGCAGCGGGACAGGAGGATACGAGCAGTACTTC
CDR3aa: CASSSGTGGYEQYF

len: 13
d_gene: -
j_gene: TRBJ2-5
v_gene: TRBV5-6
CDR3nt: TGTGCCAGCAGCTTGGGAGGGGGAGAGACCCAGTACTTC
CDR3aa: CASSLGGGETQYF

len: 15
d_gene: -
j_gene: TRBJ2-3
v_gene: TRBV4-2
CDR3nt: TGTGCCAGCAGCCAAGATGAGGTGGGGGGAGATACGCAGTATTTT
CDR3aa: CASSQDEVGGDTQYF

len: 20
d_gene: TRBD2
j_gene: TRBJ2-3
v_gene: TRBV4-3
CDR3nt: TGCGCCAGCAGCCAAGATCGAGCTAGCGGGAGGGCCGGTTCCGGAAATACGCAGTATTTT
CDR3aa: CASSQDRASGRAGSGNTQYF

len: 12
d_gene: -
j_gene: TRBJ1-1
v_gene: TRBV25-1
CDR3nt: TGTGCCAGCAGTTGGGGGGACACTGAAGCTTTCTTT
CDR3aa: CASSWGDTEAFF

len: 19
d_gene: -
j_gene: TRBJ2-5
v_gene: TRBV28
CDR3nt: TGTGCCAGCAGTTTAGTCTTAGGAGTGGCGGGACAGCCTCAAAAGACCCAGTACTTC
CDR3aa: CASSLVLGVAGQPQKTQYF

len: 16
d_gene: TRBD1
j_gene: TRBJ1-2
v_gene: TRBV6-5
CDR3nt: TGTGCCAGCAGTTACTATACAGGGGCCACTAACTATGGCTACACCTTC
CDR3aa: CASSYYTGATNYGYTF

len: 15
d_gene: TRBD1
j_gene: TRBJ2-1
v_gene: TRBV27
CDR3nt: TGTGCCAGCAGTTTAGGGACAGCCAGATACAATGAGCAGTTCTTC
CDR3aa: CASSLGTARYNEQFF

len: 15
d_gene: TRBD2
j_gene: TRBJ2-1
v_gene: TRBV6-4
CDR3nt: TGTGCCAGCGGACCAGCGGGAGGGGAGTACAATGAGCAGTTCTTC
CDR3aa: CASGPAGGEYNEQFF

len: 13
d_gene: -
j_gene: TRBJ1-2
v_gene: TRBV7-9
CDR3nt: TGTGCCAGCAGCCCCAAAACAGGGTATGGCTACACCTTC
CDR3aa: CASSPKTGYGYTF

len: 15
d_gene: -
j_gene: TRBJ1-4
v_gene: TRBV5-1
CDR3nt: TGCGCCAGCAGCTTGGCGCCAGGGACTAATGAAAAACTGTTTTTT
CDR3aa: CASSLAPGTNEKLFF

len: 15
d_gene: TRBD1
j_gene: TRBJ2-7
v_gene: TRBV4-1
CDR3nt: TGCGCCAGCAGCCTTGGACAGGGGGGCCCCTACGAGCAGTACTTC
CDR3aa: CASSLGQGGPYEQYF

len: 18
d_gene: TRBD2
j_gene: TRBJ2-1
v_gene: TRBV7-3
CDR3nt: TGTGCCAGCAGCTTAGGGGTCCTTGGAGCGGGAGGGCCCAATGAGCAGTTCTTC
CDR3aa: CASSLGVLGAGGPNEQFF

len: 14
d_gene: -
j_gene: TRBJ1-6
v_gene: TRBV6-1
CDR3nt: TGTGCCAGCAGTGAAGCCGTAAGAGATTCACCCCTCCACTTT
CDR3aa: CASSEAVRDSPLHF

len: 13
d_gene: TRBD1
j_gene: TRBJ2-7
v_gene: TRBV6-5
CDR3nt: TGTGCCAGCAGTCGAGGGACAGGGGACGAGCAGTACTTC
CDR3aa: CASSRGTGDEQYF

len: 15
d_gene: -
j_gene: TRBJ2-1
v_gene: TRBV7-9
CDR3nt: TGTGCCAGCAGCCCGCCGGGAGACCCCTACAATGAGCAGTTCTTC
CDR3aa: CASSPPGDPYNEQFF

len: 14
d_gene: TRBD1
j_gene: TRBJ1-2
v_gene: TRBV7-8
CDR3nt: TGTGCCAGCAGCGGCCGGACAGGGGATAGCGGCTACACCTTC
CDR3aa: CASSGRTGDSGYTF

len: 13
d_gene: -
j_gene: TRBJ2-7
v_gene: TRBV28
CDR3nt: TGTGCCAGCAGTTTGGGGGCTTTCAACGAGCAGTACTTC
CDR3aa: CASSLGAFNEQYF

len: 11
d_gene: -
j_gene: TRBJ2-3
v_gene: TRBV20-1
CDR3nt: TGCAGTGCTATCTACACAGATACGCAGTATTTT
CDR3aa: CSAIYTDTQYF

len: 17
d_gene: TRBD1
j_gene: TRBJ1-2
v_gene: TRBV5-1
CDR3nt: TGCGCCAGCAGCCTAACCCTACAGGGGGCTAGGGGGCATGGCTACACCTTC
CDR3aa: CASSLTLQGARGHGYTF

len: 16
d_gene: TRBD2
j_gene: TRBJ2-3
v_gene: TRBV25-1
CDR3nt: TGTGCCAGCAGTGAATCTGCTAGCGGGTTCACAGATACGCAGTATTTT
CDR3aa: CASSESASGFTDTQYF

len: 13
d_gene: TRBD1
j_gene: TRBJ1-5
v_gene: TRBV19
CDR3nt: TGTGCCAGTAGTGTAGACAGGGCGCAGCCCCAGCATTTT
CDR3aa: CASSVDRAQPQHF

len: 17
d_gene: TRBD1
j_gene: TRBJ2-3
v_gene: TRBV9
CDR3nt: TGTGCCAGCAGCGTAGCTACGGGGACAGACCGCACAGATACGCAGTATTTT
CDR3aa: CASSVATGTDRTDTQYF

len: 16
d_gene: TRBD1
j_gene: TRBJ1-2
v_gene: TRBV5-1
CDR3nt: TGCGCCAGCAGCTTAAACACCGGGACAGCCAACTATGGCTACACCTTC
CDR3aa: CASSLNTGTANYGYTF

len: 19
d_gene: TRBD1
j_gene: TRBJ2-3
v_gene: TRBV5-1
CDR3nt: TGCGCCAGCAGCTCGCCAGACAGGGGGCCTCGATTTAGCACAGATACGCAGTATTTT
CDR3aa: CASSSPDRGPRFSTDTQYF

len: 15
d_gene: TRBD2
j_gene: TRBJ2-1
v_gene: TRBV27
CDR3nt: TGTGCCAGCAGTTTACTAGGACTAGCCTACAATGAGCAGTTCTTC
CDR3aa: CASSLLGLAYNEQFF

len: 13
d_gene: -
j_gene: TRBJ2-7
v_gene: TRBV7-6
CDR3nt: TGTGCCAGCAGTCCATTCCAGGGCAACGAGCAGTACTTC
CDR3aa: CASSPFQGNEQYF

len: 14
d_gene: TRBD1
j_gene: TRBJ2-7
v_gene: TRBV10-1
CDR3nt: TGCGCCAGCAGTGAGTCAAAGACAGGGAACGAGCAGTACTTC
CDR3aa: CASSESKTGNEQYF

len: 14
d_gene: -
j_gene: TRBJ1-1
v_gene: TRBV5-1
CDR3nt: TGCGCCAGCAGCTCCTGGGCGGGGGGGACTGAAGCTTTCTTT
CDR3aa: CASSSWAGGTEAFF

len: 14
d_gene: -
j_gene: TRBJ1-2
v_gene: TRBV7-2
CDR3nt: TGTGCCAGCAGCGCATCCAGGGTTTCGGATGGCTACACCTTC
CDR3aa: CASSASRVSDGYTF

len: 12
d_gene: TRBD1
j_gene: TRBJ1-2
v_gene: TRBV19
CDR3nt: TGTGCCGGGGGACAGCCTAACTATGGCTACACCTTC
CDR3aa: CAGGQPNYGYTF

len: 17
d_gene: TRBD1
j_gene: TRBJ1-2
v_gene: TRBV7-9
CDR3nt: TGTGCCAGCAGCTTAGAGGGGACAGGGGGCGCGTACTATGGCTACACCTTC
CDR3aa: CASSLEGTGGAYYGYTF

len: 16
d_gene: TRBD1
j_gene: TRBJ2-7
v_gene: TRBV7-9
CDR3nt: TGTGCCAGCAGTCCAACTTCCGGGACAGGGGCCCCCGAGCAGTACTTC
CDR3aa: CASSPTSGTGAPEQYF

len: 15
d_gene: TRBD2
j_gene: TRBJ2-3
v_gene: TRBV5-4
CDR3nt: TGTGCCAGCAGCTTAGCGGGAGGGGTCGCAGATACGCAGTATTTT
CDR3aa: CASSLAGGVADTQYF

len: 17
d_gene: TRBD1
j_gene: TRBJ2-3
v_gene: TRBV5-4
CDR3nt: TGTGCCAGCAGCTTGGGCGGGACAGGGGGGCGCACAGATACGCAGTATTTT
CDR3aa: CASSLGGTGGRTDTQYF

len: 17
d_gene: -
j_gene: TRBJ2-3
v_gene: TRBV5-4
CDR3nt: TGTGCCAGCAGCTTGGGAGCGGACAGCGATAGCACAGATACGCAGTATTTT
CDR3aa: CASSLGADSDSTDTQYF

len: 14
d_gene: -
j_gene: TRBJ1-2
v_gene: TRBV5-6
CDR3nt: TGTGCCAGCAGCTTAATATCGTGGGCACATGGCTACACCTTC
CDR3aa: CASSLISWAHGYTF

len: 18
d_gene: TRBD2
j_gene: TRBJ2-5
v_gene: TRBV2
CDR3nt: TGTGCCAGCAGCTATCCCGGGCTAGCGGGGAAGGGGCGAGAGACCCAGTACTTC
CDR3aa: CASSYPGLAGKGRETQYF

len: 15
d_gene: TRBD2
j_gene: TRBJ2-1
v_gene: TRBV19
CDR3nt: TGTGCCAGTAGCAAGACTAGCGGAGACTACAATGAGCAGTTCTTC
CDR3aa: CASSKTSGDYNEQFF

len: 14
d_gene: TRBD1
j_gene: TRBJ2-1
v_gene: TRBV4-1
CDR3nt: TGCGCCAGCAGCCACCCGGGACAGAGAAATGAGCAGTTCTTC
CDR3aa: CASSHPGQRNEQFF

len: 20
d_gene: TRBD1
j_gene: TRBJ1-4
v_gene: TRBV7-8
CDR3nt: TGTGCCAGCAGCCCCTTAAACAGGGGGCAACCTTCATGGCCTAATGAAAAACTGTTTTTT
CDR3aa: CASSPLNRGQPSWPNEKLFF

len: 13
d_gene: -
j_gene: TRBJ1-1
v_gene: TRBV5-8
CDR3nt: TGTGCCAGCAGCTCAAAGGGCCCCAGGGGAGCTTTCTTT
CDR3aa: CASSSKGPRGAFF

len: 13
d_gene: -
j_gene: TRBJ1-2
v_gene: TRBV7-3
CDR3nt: TGTGCCAGCAGCTCGACAGGCCACGATGGCTACACCTTC
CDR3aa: CASSSTGHDGYTF

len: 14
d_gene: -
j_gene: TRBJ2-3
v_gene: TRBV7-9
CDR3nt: TGTGCCAGCAGCTCCAATGGGGGGAGTGATACGCAGTATTTT
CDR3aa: CASSSNGGSDTQYF

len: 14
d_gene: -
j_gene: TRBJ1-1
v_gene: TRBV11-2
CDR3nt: TGTGCCAGCAGCTGGGACACGGGGAACACTGAAGCTTTCTTT
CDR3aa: CASSWDTGNTEAFF

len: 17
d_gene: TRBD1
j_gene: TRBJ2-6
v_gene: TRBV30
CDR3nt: TGTGCCTCCCACCGGGACAGGGCAGGGTCTGGGGCCAACGTCCTGACTTTC
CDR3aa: CASHRDRAGSGANVLTF

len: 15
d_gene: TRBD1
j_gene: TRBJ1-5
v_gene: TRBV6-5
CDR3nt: TGTGCCAGCAGTACGGGACAGGGGTTTAATCAGCCCCAGCATTTT
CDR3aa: CASSTGQGFNQPQHF

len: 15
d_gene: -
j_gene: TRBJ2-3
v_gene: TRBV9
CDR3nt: TGTGCCAGCAGCGTAGAACTAACTAGCACAGATACGCAGTATTTT
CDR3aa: CASSVELTSTDTQYF

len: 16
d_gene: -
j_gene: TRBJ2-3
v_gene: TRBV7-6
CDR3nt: TGTGCCAGCAGCTTAGACTCACCCGCCCTCCCAGATACGCAGTATTTT
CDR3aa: CASSLDSPALPDTQYF

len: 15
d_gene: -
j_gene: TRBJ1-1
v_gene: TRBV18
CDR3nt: TGTGCCAGCTCACCGTCCCGGGGGGTTTGGGCTGAAGCTTTCTTT
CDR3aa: CASSPSRGVWAEAFF

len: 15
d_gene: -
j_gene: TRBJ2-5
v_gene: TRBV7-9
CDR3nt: TGTGCCAGCAGCTTAGTCCGACTCGGCGGGAAGACCCAGTACTTC
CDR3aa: CASSLVRLGGKTQYF

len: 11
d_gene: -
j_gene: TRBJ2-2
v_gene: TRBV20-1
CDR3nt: TGCAGTGCTTTTGAGTCCGGGGAGCTGTTTTTT
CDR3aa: CSAFESGELFF

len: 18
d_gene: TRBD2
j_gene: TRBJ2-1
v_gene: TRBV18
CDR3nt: TGTGCCAGCTCACCAAGAACGGGACTAGCGGGAGTCCGACCTGAGCAGTTCTTC
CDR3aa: CASSPRTGLAGVRPEQFF